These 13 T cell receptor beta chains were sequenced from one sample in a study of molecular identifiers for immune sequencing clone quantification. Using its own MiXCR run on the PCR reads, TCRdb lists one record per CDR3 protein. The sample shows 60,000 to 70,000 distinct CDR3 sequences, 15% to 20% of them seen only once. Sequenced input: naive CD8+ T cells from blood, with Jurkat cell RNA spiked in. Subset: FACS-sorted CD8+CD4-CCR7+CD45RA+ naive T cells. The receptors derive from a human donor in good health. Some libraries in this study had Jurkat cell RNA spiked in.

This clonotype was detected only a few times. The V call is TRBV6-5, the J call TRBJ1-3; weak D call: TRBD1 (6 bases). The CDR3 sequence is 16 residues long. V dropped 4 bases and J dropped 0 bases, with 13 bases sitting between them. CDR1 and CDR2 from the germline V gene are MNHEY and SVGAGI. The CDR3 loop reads CASSLGGTPSGNTIYF. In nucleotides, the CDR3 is TGTGCCAGCAGTTTGGGCGGGACACCCTCTGGAAACACCATATATTTT.

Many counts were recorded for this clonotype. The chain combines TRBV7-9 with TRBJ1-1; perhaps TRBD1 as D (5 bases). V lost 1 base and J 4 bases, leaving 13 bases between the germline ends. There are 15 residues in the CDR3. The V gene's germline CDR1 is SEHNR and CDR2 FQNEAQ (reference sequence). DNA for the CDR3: TGTGCCAGCAGCTTAGACGGCTCAGGGCCCACTGAAGCTTTCTTT. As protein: CASSLDGSGPTEAFF.

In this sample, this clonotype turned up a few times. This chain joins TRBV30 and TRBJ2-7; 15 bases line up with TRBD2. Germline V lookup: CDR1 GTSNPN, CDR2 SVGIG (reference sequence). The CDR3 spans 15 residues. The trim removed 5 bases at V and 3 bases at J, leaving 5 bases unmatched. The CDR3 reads CAWSPGLAGGYEQYF. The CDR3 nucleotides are TGTGCCTGGTCCCCGGGACTAGCGGGAGGCTACGAGCAGTACTTC.

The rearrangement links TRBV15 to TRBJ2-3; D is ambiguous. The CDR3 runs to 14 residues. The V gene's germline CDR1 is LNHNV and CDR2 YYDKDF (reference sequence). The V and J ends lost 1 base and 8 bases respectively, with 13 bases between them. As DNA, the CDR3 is TGTGCCACCAGCAGAGTGAGGACCTTCGTTACGCAGTATTTT. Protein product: CATSRVRTFVTQYF.

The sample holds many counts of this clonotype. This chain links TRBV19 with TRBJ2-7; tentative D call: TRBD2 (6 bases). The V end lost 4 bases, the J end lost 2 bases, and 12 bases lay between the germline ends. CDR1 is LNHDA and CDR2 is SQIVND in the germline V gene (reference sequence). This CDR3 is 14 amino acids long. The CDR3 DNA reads TGTGCCAGTAGTAGTAAGCGGGTTCCCTACGAGCAGTACTTC. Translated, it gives CASSSKRVPYEQYF.

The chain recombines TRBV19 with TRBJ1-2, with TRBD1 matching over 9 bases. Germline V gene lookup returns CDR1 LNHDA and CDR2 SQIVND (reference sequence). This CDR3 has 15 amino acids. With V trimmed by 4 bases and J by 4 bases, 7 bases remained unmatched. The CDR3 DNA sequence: TGTGCCAGTAGTAGCGGGACAGGGTGCGGCTATGGCTACACCTTC. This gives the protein CASSSGTGCGYGYTF.

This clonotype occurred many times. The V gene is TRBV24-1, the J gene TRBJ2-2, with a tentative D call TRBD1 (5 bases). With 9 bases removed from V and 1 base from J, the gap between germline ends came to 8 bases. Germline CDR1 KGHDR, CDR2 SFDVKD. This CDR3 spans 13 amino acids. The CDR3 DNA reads TGTGCCACCCGCAGGGAGAACACCGGGGAGCTGTTTTTT. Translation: CATRRENTGELFF.

CDR3 nucleotides: TGCAGCGTCGGCGACGGGGAGGGGAGAGGCTACACCTTC. Translation gives CSVGDGEGRGYTF. The J gene is TRBJ1-2, the V gene TRBV29-1; a weak D match, TRBD1 (5 bases). Per germline, CDR1 SQVTM and CDR2 ANQGSEA. Trimming left V 6 bases short and J 8 bases short, with 19 bases between. The CDR3 is made up of 13 amino acids.

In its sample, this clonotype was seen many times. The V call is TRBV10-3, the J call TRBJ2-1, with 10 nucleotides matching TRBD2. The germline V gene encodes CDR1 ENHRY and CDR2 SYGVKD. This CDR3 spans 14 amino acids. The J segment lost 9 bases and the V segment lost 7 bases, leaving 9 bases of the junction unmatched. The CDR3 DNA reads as TGTGCCATCACCGTGAGCGGGAGGGCCGGTGAGCAGTTCTTC. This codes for CAITVSGRAGEQFF.

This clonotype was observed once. The CDR3 is CASSYRTSGTYEQYF. In nucleotides, the CDR3 is TGCGCCAGCAGCTACCGGACTAGCGGGACTTACGAGCAGTACTTC. This chain links TRBV5-1 with TRBJ2-7, with 12 bases that match TRBD2. This CDR3 is built from 15 residues. Germline V lookup: CDR1 SGHRS, CDR2 YFSETQ. After removal of 3 bases from V and 4 bases from J, the junction contained 5 bases not matched to a gene. Together with reference TRBV5-1 and TRBJ2-7, the CDR3 gives the full variable domain: KAGVTQTPRYLIKTRGQQVTLSCSPISGHRSVSWYQQTPGQGLQFLFEYFSETQRNKGNFPGRFSGRQFSNSRSEMNVSTLELGDSALYLCASSYRTSGTYEQYFGPGTRLTVT.

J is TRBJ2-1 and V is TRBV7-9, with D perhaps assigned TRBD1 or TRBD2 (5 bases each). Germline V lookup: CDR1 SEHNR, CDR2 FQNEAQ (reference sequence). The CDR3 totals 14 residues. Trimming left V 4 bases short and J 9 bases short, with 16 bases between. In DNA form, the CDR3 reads TGTGCCAGCAGCTCGAGTAACGGGGCGAGTGAGCAGTTCTTC. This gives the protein CASSSSNGASEQFF.

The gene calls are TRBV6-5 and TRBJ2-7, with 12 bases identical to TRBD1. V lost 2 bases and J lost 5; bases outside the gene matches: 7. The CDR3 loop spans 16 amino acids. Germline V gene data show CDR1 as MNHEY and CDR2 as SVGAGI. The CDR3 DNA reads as TGTGCCAGCAGTTACGGGACAGGGGGCGCATCCCACGAGCAGTACTTC. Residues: CASSYGTGGASHEQYF.

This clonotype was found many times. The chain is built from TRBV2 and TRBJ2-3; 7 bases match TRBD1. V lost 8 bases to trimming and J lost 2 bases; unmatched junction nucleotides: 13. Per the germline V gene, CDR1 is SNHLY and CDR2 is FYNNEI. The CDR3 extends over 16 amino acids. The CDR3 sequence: CASEGHGTETTDTQYF. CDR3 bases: TGTGCCAGCGAGGGGCATGGGACAGAGACCACAGATACGCAGTATTTT.